These T cell receptor beta chains were read from a single sample in a study of T cells after yellow fever vaccination. TCRdb reprocessed the 5' RACE reads with MiXCR, giving one entry per CDR3 protein. The sample holds about 240,000 distinct CDR3 sequences, less than 8.5% seen once. This specimen was CD4+ T cells sorted from PBMCs, taken 15 days after the yellow fever booster vaccination. The receptors originated from a man under 40 who received the YFV17D yellow fever vaccine. Both conserved end residues are part of each CDR3. Each record gives: clone size, J gene, D gene, V gene, CDR3 DNA, CDR3 protein. A D gene is named only where the DNA matches it firmly. Only part of the rows carry a size: once, few, many, or a class if the clone is expanded.

size: -
J: TRBJ2-3
D: -
V: TRBV28
DNA: TGTGCCAGCAGTTCGAGCCGAAACACAGATACGCAGTATTTT
CDR3: CASSSSRNTDTQYF

size: few
J: TRBJ2-5
D: TRBD1
V: TRBV25-1
DNA: TGTGCCAGCAGAGGGGACAGGGGGCATGAGACCCAGTACTTC
CDR3: CASRGDRGHETQYF

size: -
J: TRBJ2-3
D: TRBD2
V: TRBV4-3
DNA: TGCGCCAGCAGCCGACAACTAGCGGGAGGCCCAGATACGCAGTATTTT
CDR3: CASSRQLAGGPDTQYF

size: few
J: TRBJ1-2
D: TRBD1
V: TRBV7-9
DNA: TGTGCCAGCAACCCCCTATCCGGGACAGTCTACACCTTC
CDR3: CASNPLSGTVYTF

size: -
J: TRBJ2-7
D: TRBD2
V: TRBV2
DNA: TGTGCCAGCAGTGGGCCTAGCGGGCGGTACGAGCAGTACTTC
CDR3: CASSGPSGRYEQYF

size: few
J: TRBJ2-3
D: -
V: TRBV6-5
DNA: TGTGCCAGCAGTTACCGCGGACAAGACACAGATACGCAGTATTTT
CDR3: CASSYRGQDTDTQYF

size: many
J: TRBJ1-2
D: -
V: TRBV12-3/TRBV12-4
DNA: TGTGCCAGCAGCCGAGACTATGGCTACACCTTC
CDR3: CASSRDYGYTF

size: -
J: TRBJ2-2
D: TRBD2
V: TRBV7-9
DNA: TGTGCTTCCCACCAGACTAGCGGGGTAGCCGGGGAGCTGTTTTTT
CDR3: CASHQTSGVAGELFF

size: many
J: TRBJ2-2
D: TRBD2
V: TRBV20-1
DNA: TGCAGTGCTAGAGTTGCGGGAGTTACCGGGGAGCTGTTTTTT
CDR3: CSARVAGVTGELFF

size: many
J: TRBJ2-1
D: TRBD2
V: TRBV5-1
DNA: TGCGCCAGCAGCTTGGTACTAGCGGGAGCGGTTGAGCAGTTCTTC
CDR3: CASSLVLAGAVEQFF

size: -
J: TRBJ2-7
D: TRBD2
V: TRBV7-2
DNA: TGTGCCAGCAGCCTTGGGACTAGCGGGAGGCCCTACGAGCAGTACTTC
CDR3: CASSLGTSGRPYEQYF

size: many
J: TRBJ2-1
D: TRBD2
V: TRBV5-1
DNA: TGCGCCAGCAGCCTAGTAGGACTAGCGGGGGGAAGCTCCTACAATGAGCAGTTCTTC
CDR3: CASSLVGLAGGSSYNEQFF

size: -
J: TRBJ2-7
D: -
V: TRBV6-2/TRBV6-3
DNA: TGTGCCAGCAGCCTTAAGACTAGAAAAGGCCACGAGCAGTACTTC
CDR3: CASSLKTRKGHEQYF

size: -
J: TRBJ2-5
D: TRBD1
V: TRBV5-1
DNA: TGCGCCAGCAGCTCGGGACAGGGAAAGACCCAGTACTTC
CDR3: CASSSGQGKTQYF

size: few
J: TRBJ1-2
D: -
V: TRBV9
DNA: TGTGCCAGCAGCATTCGGACAGACCCTAACTATGGCTACACCTTC
CDR3: CASSIRTDPNYGYTF

size: few
J: TRBJ2-3
D: TRBD2
V: TRBV7-8
DNA: TGTGCCAGCAGCGGGGGGGGCACAGATACGCAGTATTTT
CDR3: CASSGGGTDTQYF

size: -
J: TRBJ1-5
D: TRBD1
V: TRBV3-1
DNA: TGTGCCAGCAGCCTCGGGACAGGGGGAACAAATCAGCCCCAGCATTTT
CDR3: CASSLGTGGTNQPQHF

size: few
J: TRBJ2-3
D: TRBD1
V: TRBV2
DNA: TGTGCCAGCCTTAATCCGGGACAGGGTCCAGATACGCAGTATTTT
CDR3: CASLNPGQGPDTQYF

size: -
J: TRBJ2-7
D: TRBD1
V: TRBV7-9
DNA: TGTGCCAGCAGCGCCGGGACAGGGCAATCTCACGAGCAGTACTTC
CDR3: CASSAGTGQSHEQYF

size: -
J: TRBJ2-7
D: -
V: TRBV7-2
DNA: TGTGCCACGGTAGATTCCTACGAGCAGTACTTC
CDR3: CATVDSYEQYF

size: -
J: TRBJ1-1
D: -
V: TRBV6-2/TRBV6-3
DNA: TGTGCCAGCAGTATCCTCGGTGGGAAAGAAGCTTTCTTT
CDR3: CASSILGGKEAFF

size: -
J: TRBJ2-3
D: -
V: TRBV7-1
DNA: TGTGCCAGCGGCCCTGGGCTGGGCGGTCGCACAGATACGCAGTATTTT
CDR3: CASGPGLGGRTDTQYF

size: few
J: TRBJ2-3
D: -
V: TRBV5-1
DNA: TGCGCCAGCACTCTTCGGGGCACTAGCACAGATACGCAGTATTTT
CDR3: CASTLRGTSTDTQYF

size: -
J: TRBJ2-3
D: -
V: TRBV20-1
DNA: TGCAGTGCTAGAATAGGGAGCACAGATACGCAGTATTTT
CDR3: CSARIGSTDTQYF

size: many
J: TRBJ1-5
D: -
V: TRBV3-1
DNA: TGTGCCAGCAGCCAAGGCAGCCTTAGCAATCAGCCCCAGCATTTT
CDR3: CASSQGSLSNQPQHF

size: few
J: TRBJ2-5
D: -
V: TRBV5-1
DNA: TGCGCCAGCAGCAGAACCGGGACGGCGGGAGAGACCCAGTACTTC
CDR3: CASSRTGTAGETQYF

size: many
J: TRBJ2-1
D: TRBD2
V: TRBV28
DNA: TGTGCCAGCAGGCAGGGGGGCGGGAGGGCCCTAAATGAGCAGTTCTTC
CDR3: CASRQGGGRALNEQFF

size: few
J: TRBJ2-5
D: TRBD2
V: TRBV5-1
DNA: TGCGCCAGCAGCGTCTCTAGCGGGAGGAAGGCAGAGACCCAGTACTTC
CDR3: CASSVSSGRKAETQYF

size: few
J: TRBJ2-7
D: -
V: TRBV5-4
DNA: TGTGCCAGCAGCCAGCGGACGGATCTCTCCTACGAGCAGTACTTC
CDR3: CASSQRTDLSYEQYF

size: -
J: TRBJ1-2
D: -
V: TRBV5-6
DNA: TGTGCCAGCAGCTTCCTGAGGTCGGAATGGGGCTACACCTTC
CDR3: CASSFLRSEWGYTF

size: few
J: TRBJ2-1
D: -
V: TRBV20-1
DNA: TGCAGTGCTAGTCCAGGGTTGAGTGAGCAGTTCTTC
CDR3: CSASPGLSEQFF

size: few
J: TRBJ2-7
D: TRBD2
V: TRBV20-1
DNA: TGCAGTGCTAGAGCCCCAGGGACTAGTCCCCACGAGCAGTACTTC
CDR3: CSARAPGTSPHEQYF

size: few
J: TRBJ2-2
D: TRBD2
V: TRBV11-2
DNA: TGTGCCAGCAGCACACCCGAGACTAGCGGGAGTGTTAACACCGGGGAGCTGTTTTTT
CDR3: CASSTPETSGSVNTGELFF

size: -
J: TRBJ1-1
D: -
V: TRBV18
DNA: TGTGCCAGCTCACCCGGGACCGCCTCGAACACTGAAGCTTTCTTT
CDR3: CASSPGTASNTEAFF

size: -
J: TRBJ2-1
D: TRBD2
V: TRBV24-1
DNA: TGTGCCACCAGTGACCCAACTAGCGGGAGGAGTAATGAGCAGTTCTTC
CDR3: CATSDPTSGRSNEQFF

size: few
J: TRBJ1-2
D: TRBD1
V: TRBV18
DNA: TGTGCCAGCTCACCACTTAAGACAGGGGGCGCGTATGGCTACACCTTC
CDR3: CASSPLKTGGAYGYTF

size: -
J: TRBJ1-2
D: -
V: TRBV3-1
DNA: TGTGCCAGCAGCCCCACTGGGAGTAATGGCTACACCTTC
CDR3: CASSPTGSNGYTF

size: few
J: TRBJ2-1
D: -
V: TRBV5-1
DNA: TGCGCCAGCAGGGAGCGGGTCTACAATGAGCAGTTCTTC
CDR3: CASRERVYNEQFF

size: few
J: TRBJ1-2
D: -
V: TRBV11-2
DNA: TGTGCCAGCAGCTCCGGGGGATCAGCCCACTATGGCTACACCTTC
CDR3: CASSSGGSAHYGYTF

size: -
J: TRBJ1-5
D: -
V: TRBV5-1
DNA: TGCGCCAGCAGCTTGGGCGACCCCAATCAGCCCCAGCATTTT
CDR3: CASSLGDPNQPQHF

size: many
J: TRBJ2-4
D: -
V: TRBV20-1
DNA: TGCAGTGCTAGAGATGTCGGATTGGGACTAGCCAAAAACATTCAGTACTTC
CDR3: CSARDVGLGLAKNIQYF

size: many
J: TRBJ2-7
D: TRBD1
V: TRBV3-1
DNA: TGTGCCAGCAGCCAACTCGGACAGGGCTCGGGCGAGCAGTACTTC
CDR3: CASSQLGQGSGEQYF

size: many
J: TRBJ2-2
D: -
V: TRBV3-1
DNA: TGTGCCAGCAGCAATAGCGGGAACACCGGGGAGCTGTTTTTT
CDR3: CASSNSGNTGELFF

size: -
J: TRBJ2-7
D: TRBD1
V: TRBV4-1
DNA: TGCGCCAGCAGCCAAGAGGGGGACAGGCGCTACGAGCAGTACTTC
CDR3: CASSQEGDRRYEQYF

size: -
J: TRBJ2-2
D: TRBD2
V: TRBV19
DNA: TGTGCCAGTAGTGCGAGACTAGCGGAGATGGGGGAGCTGTTTTTT
CDR3: CASSARLAEMGELFF

size: few
J: TRBJ2-1
D: TRBD2
V: TRBV11-2
DNA: TGTGCCAGCAACCCCCTAGCGGGTCCCAATGAGCAGTTCTTC
CDR3: CASNPLAGPNEQFF

size: -
J: TRBJ2-7
D: -
V: TRBV12-3/TRBV12-4
DNA: TGTGCCAGCAGCCCTGGACTGTCCCACGAGCAGTACTTC
CDR3: CASSPGLSHEQYF